A single sample is the source of the 24 T cell receptor beta chains below, sequenced in a study of cytomegalovirus exposure and HLA in healthy donors (dated by TCRdb to about 2017). Library construction relied on the immunoSEQ multiplex PCR assay. A mixture of 60 forward primers for TCR Vbeta segments and 13 reverse primers for TCR Jbeta segments was used in the multiplex PCR. Imported from immuneACCESS, the table was reduced by TCRdb to in-frame sequences with V and J called. These copies leave out some clones; in studies compared against another copy, an unresolved V gene accounts for under half, and the cause of the remainder is not known. The sample's clone listing holds approximately 71,000 clones. The ten largest clones represent about 3.8% of the sample. The specimen was PBMCs. These receptors all come from a female donor in good health and CMV-seropositive.

The chain is built from TRBV15 and TRBJ2-7; 9 bases match TRBD2. The junction had 1 base not matched to a gene; V was cut back by 0 bases and J by 4 bases. Germline loops: CDR1 LNHNV, CDR2 YYDKDF (reference sequence). CDR3 length equals 14 residues. The CDR3 is CATSRESGRYEQYF. The CDR3 DNA is TGTGCCACCAGCAGAGAGAGCGGGAGGTACGAGCAGTACTTC.

CDR3 sequence (DNA): TGCAGCGGAATATCGACACGCTCCGAGCAGTACTTC. It is translated as CSGISTRSEQYF. The genes are TRBV29-1 and TRBJ2-7; no clear D. With 7 bases removed from V and 6 bases from J, the gap between germline ends came to 16 bases. Germline V gene sequence: CDR1 SQVTM, CDR2 ANQGSEA. The CDR3 totals 12 residues.

The CDR3 DNA follows: TGTGCCAGTAGTACCACTGGACTTTTCTACGAGCAGTACTTC. This translates into CASSTTGLFYEQYF. This chain uses TRBV19 with TRBJ2-7; tentative D call: TRBD2 (5 bases). Germline V gene sequence: CDR1 LNHDA, CDR2 SQIVND (reference sequence). The ends were cut back, 4 bases at V and 3 bases at J, with 13 bases in the middle. There are 14 residues in the CDR3.

This chain links TRBV7-2 with TRBJ2-6; TRBD2 matches at 7 bases. Germline assignment: CDR1 SGHTA and CDR2 FQGNSA. This CDR3 spans 16 amino acids. Trimming removed 3 bases from V and 2 bases from J; junction bases left unmatched: 4. CDR3 nucleotide sequence: TGTGCCAGCAGCTTCCTAAGCGGGACTGGGGCCAACGTCCTGACTTTC. Translating gives CASSFLSGTGANVLTF.

V gene TRBV28 combines with J gene TRBJ1-2; TRBD1 aligns across 8 bases. Losses at the gene ends were 4 bases for V and 8 bases for J; bases not matched to a gene: 6. CDR1 and CDR2 from the germline V gene are MDHEN and SYDVKM. The CDR3 has 13 residues. The CDR3 DNA reads TGTGCCAGCAGTTATCAGGGGGCGGGGGGCTACACCTTC. Translated, it gives CASSYQGAGGYTF.

This chain joins TRBV18 and TRBJ1-2; the match to TRBD1 covers 10 bases. The junction had 11 bases not matched to a gene; V was cut back by 4 bases and J by 3 bases. Germline V lookup: CDR1 KGHSH, CDR2 LQKENI. This CDR3 is built from 17 residues. The CDR3 DNA sequence: TGTGCCAGCTCACGTAACGCCGGGACAGGGGTTGACTATGGCTACACCTTC. It yields the protein CASSRNAGTGVDYGYTF. Full variable domain (remainder filled in from reference TRBV18 and TRBJ1-2): NAGVMQNPRHLVRRRGQEARLRCSPMKGHSHVYWYRQLPEEGLKFMVYLQKENIIDESGMPKERFSAEFPKEGPSILRIQQVVRGDSAAYFCASSRNAGTGVDYGYTFGSGTRLTVV.

The chain joins TRBV4-1 to TRBJ1-1; no clear D gene. The ends were cut back, 0 bases at V and 11 bases at J, with 10 bases in the middle. The CDR3 runs to 12 residues. CDR1 and CDR2 (germline): MGHRA, YSYEKL. In nucleotides, the CDR3 is TGCGCCAGCAGCCAAGATCCAACGGGGGCTTTCTTT. It encodes CASSQDPTGAFF.

This chain joins TRBV5-1 and TRBJ2-7, with TRBD1 matching over 8 bases. V gave up 2 bases and J gave up 5 bases; unmatched junction bases: 6. CDR3 length: 14 residues. In germline, CDR1 is SGHRS, CDR2 YFSETQ. The chain's CDR3 is CASSLSTGGNEQYF. In DNA form, the CDR3 reads TGCGCCAGCAGCTTATCCACAGGGGGGAACGAGCAGTACTTC.

V is TRBV18 and J is TRBJ1-1; 8 positions match TRBD1. Trimming cost V 5 bases and J 6 bases; bases outside gene matches: 11. From germline, CDR1 is KGHSH and CDR2 LQKENI. The CDR3 sequence is 15 residues long. DNA for the CDR3: TGTGCCAGCTCAGAGCGACAGGGGAGTGAAGCTGAAGCTTTCTTT. Translated: CASSERQGSEAEAFF.

The J gene is TRBJ1-1, the V gene TRBV28; unclear D gene. V was cut by 3 bases and J by 2 bases, with 13 bases left in between. CDR1 and CDR2 (germline): MDHEN, SYDVKM. CDR3 length: 15 residues. The CDR3 spells CASSFSAGTNTEAFF. Written as DNA, the CDR3 is TGTGCCAGCAGTTTTTCGGCGGGCACCAACACTGAAGCTTTCTTT. Combining the CDR3 with reference TRBV28 and TRBJ1-1 gives the whole variable domain DVKVTQSSRYLVKRTGEKVFLECVQDMDHENMFWYRQDPGLGLRLIYFSYDVKMKEKGDIPEGYSVSREKKERFSLILESASTNQTSMYLCASSFSAGTNTEAFFGQGTRLTVV.

The chain has TRBV6-5 and TRBJ1-6; no clear D. V was trimmed by 6 bases and J by 10 bases, leaving 13 bases between them. The CDR3 has 13 residues. Germline values: CDR1 MNHEY, CDR2 SVGAGI. CDR3 region: CASSPGGHSPLHF. CDR3 DNA sequence: TGTGCCAGCAGCCCCGGAGGGCACTCACCCCTCCACTTT.

The chain uses TRBV27 and TRBJ1-5; 8 bases are a match to TRBD1. The CDR3 loop spans 15 amino acids. Trimming took 5 bases from V and 4 from J; bases not matched to a gene: 7. The germline gives CDR1 MNHEY, CDR2 SMNVEV (reference sequence). The CDR3, as DNA: TGTGCCAGCAGTACAGACAGGGGTAGGAATCAGCCCCAGCATTTT. It is translated as CASSTDRGRNQPQHF.

The chain has TRBV7-2 and TRBJ2-5, with D unclear. The J call is doubtful: the DNA matches TRBJ2-7 better. From germline, CDR1 is SGHTA and CDR2 FQGNSA. The CDR3 has 11 residues. The CDR3 loop reads CASSLAHEQYF. CDR3 sequence (DNA): TGTGCCAGCAGCTTAGCCCACGAGCAGTACTTC.

The chain has TRBV5-1 and TRBJ2-5, with TRBD2 matching over 9 bases. CDR1 and CDR2 (germline): SGHRS, YFSETQ. The junction had 7 bases not matched to a gene; V was cut back by 0 bases and J by 4 bases. The CDR3 is 16 residues long. The CDR3 protein is CASSLGPGTSIETQYF. The CDR3, as DNA: TGCGCCAGCAGCTTGGGGCCCGGGACTAGCATAGAGACCCAGTACTTC.

V usage is TRBV18 and J usage is TRBJ1-1, with TRBD1 matching over 9 bases. CDR1 is KGHSH and CDR2 is LQKENI in the germline V gene. After removal of 5 bases from V and 3 bases from J, the junction contained 10 bases not matched to a gene. The CDR3 is made up of 16 amino acids. CDR3 sequence reads: CASSANRGPGDTEAFF. The CDR3 DNA reads TGTGCCAGCTCAGCCAACAGGGGGCCCGGGGACACTGAAGCTTTCTTT.

The chain recombines TRBV5-1 with TRBJ2-3; 8 nucleotides line up with TRBD2. J was trimmed by 6 bases and V by 4 bases; bases with no gene match: 7. The CDR3 consists of 14 residues. Germline V gene lookup returns CDR1 SGHRS and CDR2 YFSETQ. The CDR3 protein is CASSAGLAADTQYF. CDR3 coding DNA: TGCGCCAGCAGCGCAGGACTAGCAGCGGATACGCAGTATTTT.

The chain employs TRBV6-6 and TRBJ2-7, with a weak D call TRBD1 (6 bases). Trimming stripped 4 bases from V and 2 bases from J, with 12 bases between. Germline loops: CDR1 MNHNY, CDR2 SVGAGI (reference sequence). There are 14 residues in the CDR3. The CDR3 sequence is CASSLDTGPYEQYF. CDR3 DNA: TGTGCCAGCAGTTTGGATACAGGGCCCTACGAGCAGTACTTC.

V and J are TRBV2 and TRBJ2-2; a possible D gene is TRBD2 (6 bases). The CDR3 is 14 residues long. The V gene's germline CDR1 is SNHLY and CDR2 FYNNEI. V lost 6 bases and J lost 6, with 14 bases in between. CDR3 amino acids: CASSSGTHSGELFF. CDR3 DNA: TGTGCCAGCAGCTCGGGGACTCACTCCGGGGAGCTGTTTTTT.

The chain joins TRBV27 to TRBJ2-7; the match to TRBD1 covers 7 bases. The CDR3 totals 14 residues. Germline values: CDR1 MNHEY, CDR2 SMNVEV (reference sequence). V was pared by 6 bases and J by 0 bases, with 5 bases of the junction left unmatched. The CDR3 bases are TGTGCCAGCAGGTCAACAGGGGACTCCTACGAGCAGTACTTC. Encoded protein: CASRSTGDSYEQYF.

CDR3 nucleotide sequence: TGCGCCAGCAGCCTCCTAGCGGGGACCGCCTACGAGCAGTACTTC. Translating it yields CASSLLAGTAYEQYF. The chain uses TRBV5-1 and TRBJ2-7, with 9 bases matching TRBD2. Germline-derived CDR1 and CDR2 are SGHRS and YFSETQ. The CDR3 has 15 residues. V lost 4 bases and J lost 2; bases outside the gene matches: 7.

Remarks on this clone: A read error may account for a junction end that differs from germline. The chain uses TRBV5-4 and TRBJ2-3; D is unclear. CDR1 and CDR2 (germline): SGHNT, YYREEE (reference sequence). The length of the CDR3 is 14 residues. CDR3 in DNA: TGTGCCAGCAGCTTGGCGAGCGATGGAGATAAGCAGTATTTT. This sequence encodes CASSLASDGDKQYF.

The chain recombines TRBV5-1 with TRBJ1-5; TRBD1 matches 8 bases. The V gene's germline CDR1 is SGHRS and CDR2 YFSETQ. This CDR3 has 15 amino acids. Trimming took 4 bases from V and 4 from J; bases not matched to a gene: 7. The CDR3 region has the DNA TGCGCCAGCAGCCCCGGGGACAGGAGTAATCAGCCCCAGCATTTT. Its protein product is CASSPGDRSNQPQHF.

CDR3 nucleotide sequence: TGTGCCAGCAGCCTTCCCCACCGGTGGGAGCAGTTCTTC. Encoded protein: CASSLPHRWEQFF. The chain joins TRBV7-2 to TRBJ2-1; D remains unclear. The germline CDR1 and CDR2 sequences are SGHTA and FQGNSA. V was shortened by 5 bases and J by 10 bases, with 15 bases between the two germline ends. This CDR3 region has 13 residues.

The chain combines TRBV6-1 with TRBJ2-3, with D possibly TRBD2 on 5 matching bases. V was cut by 8 bases and J by 4 bases, with 16 bases left in between. The V gene's germline CDR1 is MNHNS and CDR2 SASEGT. The CDR3 totals 14 residues. CDR3 sequence (DNA): TGTGCCAGCGTCCCACAGCGGCCCCCAGATACGCAGTATTTT. As protein: CASVPQRPPDTQYF.